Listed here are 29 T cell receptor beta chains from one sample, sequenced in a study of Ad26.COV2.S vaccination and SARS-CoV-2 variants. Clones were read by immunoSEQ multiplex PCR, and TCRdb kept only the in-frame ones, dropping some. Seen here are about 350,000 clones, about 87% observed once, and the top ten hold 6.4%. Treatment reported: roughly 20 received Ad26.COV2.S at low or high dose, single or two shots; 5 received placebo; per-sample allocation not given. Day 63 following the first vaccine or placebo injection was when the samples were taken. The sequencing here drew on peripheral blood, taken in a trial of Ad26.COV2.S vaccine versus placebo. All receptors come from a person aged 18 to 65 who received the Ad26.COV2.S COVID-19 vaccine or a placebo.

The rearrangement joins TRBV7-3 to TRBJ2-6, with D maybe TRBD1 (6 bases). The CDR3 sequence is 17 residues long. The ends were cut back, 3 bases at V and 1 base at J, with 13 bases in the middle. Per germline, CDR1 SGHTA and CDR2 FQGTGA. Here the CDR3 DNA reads TGTGCCAGCAGCTTCTACCAGGGGACGTCTGGGGCCAACGTCCTGACTTTC. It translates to CASSFYQGTSGANVLTF.

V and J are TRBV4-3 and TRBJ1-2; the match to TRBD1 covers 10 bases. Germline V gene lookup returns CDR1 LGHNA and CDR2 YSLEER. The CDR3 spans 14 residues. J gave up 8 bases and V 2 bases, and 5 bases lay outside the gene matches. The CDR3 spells CASSQKTGGRGYTF. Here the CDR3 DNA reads TGCGCCAGCAGCCAAAAGACAGGGGGCAGAGGCTACACCTTC.

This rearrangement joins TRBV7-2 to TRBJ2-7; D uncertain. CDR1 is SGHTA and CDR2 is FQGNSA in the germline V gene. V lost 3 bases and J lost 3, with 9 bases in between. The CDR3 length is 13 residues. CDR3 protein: CASSFRLDYEQYF. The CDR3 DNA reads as TGTGCCAGCAGCTTCCGACTGGACTACGAGCAGTACTTC.

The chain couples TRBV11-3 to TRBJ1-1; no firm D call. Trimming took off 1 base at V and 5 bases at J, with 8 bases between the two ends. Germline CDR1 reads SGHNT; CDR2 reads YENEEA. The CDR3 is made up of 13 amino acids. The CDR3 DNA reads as TGTGCCAGCAGCTTAGTGGCTGGGACTGAAGCTTTCTTT. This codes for CASSLVAGTEAFF.

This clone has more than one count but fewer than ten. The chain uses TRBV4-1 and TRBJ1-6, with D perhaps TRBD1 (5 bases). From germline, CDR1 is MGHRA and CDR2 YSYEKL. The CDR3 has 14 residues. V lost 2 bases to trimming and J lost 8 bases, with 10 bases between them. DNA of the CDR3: TGCGCCAGCAGCCAACTAGGGGTAGATTCACCCCTCCACTTT. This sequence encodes CASSQLGVDSPLHF.

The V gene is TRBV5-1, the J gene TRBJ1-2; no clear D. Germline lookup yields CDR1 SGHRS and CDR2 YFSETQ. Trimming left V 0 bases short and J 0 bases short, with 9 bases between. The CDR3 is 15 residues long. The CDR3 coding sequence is TGCGCCAGCAGCTTGGACGGGTCACCTAACTATGGCTACACCTTC. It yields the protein CASSLDGSPNYGYTF.

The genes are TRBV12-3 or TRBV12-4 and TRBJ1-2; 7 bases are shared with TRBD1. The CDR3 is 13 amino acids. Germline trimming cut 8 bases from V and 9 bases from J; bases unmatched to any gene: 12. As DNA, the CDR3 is TGTGCCAGCGACGGACAGGCCGGAGTGAGCTACACCTTC. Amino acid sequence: CASDGQAGVSYTF.

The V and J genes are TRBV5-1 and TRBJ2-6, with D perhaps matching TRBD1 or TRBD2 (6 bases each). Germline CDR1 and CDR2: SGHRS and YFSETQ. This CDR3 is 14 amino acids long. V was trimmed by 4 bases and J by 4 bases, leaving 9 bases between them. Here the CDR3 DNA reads TGCGCCAGCAGCGGGGGGCAGGGGGCCAACGTCCTGACTTTC. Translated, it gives CASSGGQGANVLTF.

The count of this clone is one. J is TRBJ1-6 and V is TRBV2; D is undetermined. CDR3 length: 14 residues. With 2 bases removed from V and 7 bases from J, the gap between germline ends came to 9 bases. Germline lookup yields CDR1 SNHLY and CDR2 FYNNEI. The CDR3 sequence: CASSESQRNSPLHF. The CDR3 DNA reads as TGTGCCAGCAGTGAAAGTCAGAGGAATTCACCCCTCCACTTT.

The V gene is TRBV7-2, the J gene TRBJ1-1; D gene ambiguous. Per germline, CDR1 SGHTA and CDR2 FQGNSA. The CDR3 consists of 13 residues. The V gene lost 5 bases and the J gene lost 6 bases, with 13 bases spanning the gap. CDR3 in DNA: TGTGCCAGCAGCGCCCGTCTTAGGTCTGAAGCTTTCTTT. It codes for CASSARLRSEAFF.

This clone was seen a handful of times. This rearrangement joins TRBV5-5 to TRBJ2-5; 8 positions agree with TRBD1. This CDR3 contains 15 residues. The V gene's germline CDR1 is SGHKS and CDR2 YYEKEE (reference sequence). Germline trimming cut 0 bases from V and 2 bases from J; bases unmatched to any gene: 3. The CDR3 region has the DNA TGTGCCAGCAGCTTGGTCGGGACAGGACAAGAGACCCAGTACTTC. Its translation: CASSLVGTGQETQYF.

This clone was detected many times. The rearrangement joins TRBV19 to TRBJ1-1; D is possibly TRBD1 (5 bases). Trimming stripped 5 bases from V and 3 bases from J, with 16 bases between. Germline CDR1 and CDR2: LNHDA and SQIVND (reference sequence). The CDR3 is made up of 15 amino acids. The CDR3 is CASSAQTVPDTEAFF. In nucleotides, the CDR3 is TGTGCCAGTAGTGCCCAGACAGTCCCGGACACTGAAGCTTTCTTT.

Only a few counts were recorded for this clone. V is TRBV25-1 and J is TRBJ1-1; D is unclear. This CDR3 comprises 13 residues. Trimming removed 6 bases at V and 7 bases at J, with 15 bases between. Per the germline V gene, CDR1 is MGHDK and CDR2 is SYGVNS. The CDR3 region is CASSPGAYGEAFF. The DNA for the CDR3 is TGTGCCAGCAGCCCGGGAGCCTACGGTGAAGCTTTCTTT. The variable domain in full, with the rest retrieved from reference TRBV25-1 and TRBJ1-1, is EADIYQTPRYLVIGTGKKITLECSQTMGHDKMYWYQQDPGMELHLIHYSYGVNSTEKGDLSSESTVSRIRTEHFPLTLESARPSHTSQYLCASSPGAYGEAFFGQGTRLTVV.

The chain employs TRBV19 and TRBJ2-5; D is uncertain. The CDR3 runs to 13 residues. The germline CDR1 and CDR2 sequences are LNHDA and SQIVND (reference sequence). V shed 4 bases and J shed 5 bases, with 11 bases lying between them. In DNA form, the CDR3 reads TGTGCCAGTAGTACAGGTTCCTGGGAGACCCAGTACTTC. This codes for CASSTGSWETQYF.

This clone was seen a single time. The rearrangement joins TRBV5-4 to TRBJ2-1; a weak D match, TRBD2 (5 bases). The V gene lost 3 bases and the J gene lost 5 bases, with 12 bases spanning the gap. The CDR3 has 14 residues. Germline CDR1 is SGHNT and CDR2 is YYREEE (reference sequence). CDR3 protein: CASSSTDSHNEQFF. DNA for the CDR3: TGTGCCAGCAGCTCTACGGACTCACACAATGAGCAGTTCTTC. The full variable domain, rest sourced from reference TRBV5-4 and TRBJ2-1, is ETGVTQSPTHLIKTRGQQVTLRCSSQSGHNTVSWYQQALGQGPQFIFQYYREEENGRGNFPPRFSGLQFPNYSSELNVNALELDDSALYLCASSSTDSHNEQFFGPGTRLTVL.

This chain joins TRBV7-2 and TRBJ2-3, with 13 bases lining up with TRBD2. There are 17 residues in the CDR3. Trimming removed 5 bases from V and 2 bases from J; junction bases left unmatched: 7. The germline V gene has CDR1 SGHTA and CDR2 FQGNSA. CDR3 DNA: TGTGCCAGCAGCCCGTGGACTAGCGGGAGAATCACAGATACGCAGTATTTT. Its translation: CASSPWTSGRITDTQYF.

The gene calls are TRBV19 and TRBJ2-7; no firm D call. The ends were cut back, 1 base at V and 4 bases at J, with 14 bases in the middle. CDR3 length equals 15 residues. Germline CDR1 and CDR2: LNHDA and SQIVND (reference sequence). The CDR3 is CASSIGNHPSYEQYF. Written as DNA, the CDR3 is TGTGCCAGTAGTATAGGAAACCACCCATCATACGAGCAGTACTTC.

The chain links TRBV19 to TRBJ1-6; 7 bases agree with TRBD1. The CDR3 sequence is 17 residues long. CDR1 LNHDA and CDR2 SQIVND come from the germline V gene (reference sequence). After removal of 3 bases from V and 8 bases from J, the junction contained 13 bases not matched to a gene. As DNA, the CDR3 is TGTGCCAGTAGTATTTACTCGGGACAGCCCATGGATTCACCCCTCCACTTT. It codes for CASSIYSGQPMDSPLHF. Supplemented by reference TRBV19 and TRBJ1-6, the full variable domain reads DGGITQSPKYLFRKEGQNVTLSCEQNLNHDAMYWYRQDPGQGLRLIYYSQIVNDFQKGDIAEGYSVSREKKESFPLTVTSAQKNPTAFYLCASSIYSGQPMDSPLHFGNGTRLTVT.

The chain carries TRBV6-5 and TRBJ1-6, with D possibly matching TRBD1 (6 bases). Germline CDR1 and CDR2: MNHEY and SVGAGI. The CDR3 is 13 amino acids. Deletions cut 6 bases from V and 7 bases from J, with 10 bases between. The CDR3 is CASSRDTNSPLHF. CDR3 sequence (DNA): TGTGCCAGCAGCAGGGACACGAATTCACCCCTCCACTTT.

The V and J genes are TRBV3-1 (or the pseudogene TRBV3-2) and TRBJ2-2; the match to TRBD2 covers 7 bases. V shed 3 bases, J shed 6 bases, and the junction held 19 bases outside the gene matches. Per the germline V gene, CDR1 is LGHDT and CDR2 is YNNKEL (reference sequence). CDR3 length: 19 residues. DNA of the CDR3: TGTGCCAGCAGCCACATAAGGAAGAGCGGGAAAAAGTGGTCCGGGGAGCTGTTTTTT. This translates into CASSHIRKSGKKWSGELFF.

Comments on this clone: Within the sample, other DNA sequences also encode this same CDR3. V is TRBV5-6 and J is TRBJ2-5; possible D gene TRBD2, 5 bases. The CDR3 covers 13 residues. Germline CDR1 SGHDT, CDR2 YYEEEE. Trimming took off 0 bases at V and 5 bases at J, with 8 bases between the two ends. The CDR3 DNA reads TGTGCCAGCAGCTTGGGAGGGCGGGAGACCCAGTACTTC. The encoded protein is CASSLGGRETQYF. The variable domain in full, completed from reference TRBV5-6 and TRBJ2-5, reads DAGVTQSPTHLIKTRGQQVTLRCSPKSGHDTVSWYQQALGQGPQFIFQYYEEEERQRGNFPDRFSGHQFPNYSSELNVNALLLGDSALYLCASSLGGRETQYFGPGTRLLVL.

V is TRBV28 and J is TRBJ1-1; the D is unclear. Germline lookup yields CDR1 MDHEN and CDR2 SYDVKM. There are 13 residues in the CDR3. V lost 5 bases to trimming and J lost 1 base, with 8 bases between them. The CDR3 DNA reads TGTGCCAGCAGTCCCCGCAAGAACACTGAAGCTTTCTTT. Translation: CASSPRKNTEAFF.

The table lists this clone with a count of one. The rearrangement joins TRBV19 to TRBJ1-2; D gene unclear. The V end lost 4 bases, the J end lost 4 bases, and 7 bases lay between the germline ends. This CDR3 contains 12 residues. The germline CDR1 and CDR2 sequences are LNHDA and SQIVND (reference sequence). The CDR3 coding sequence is TGTGCCAGTAGTAGCCTCCTCTATGGCTACACCTTC. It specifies CASSSLLYGYTF.

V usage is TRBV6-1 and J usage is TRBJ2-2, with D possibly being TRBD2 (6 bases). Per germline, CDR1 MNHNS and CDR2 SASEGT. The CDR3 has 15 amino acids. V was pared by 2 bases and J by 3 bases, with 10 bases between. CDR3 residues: CASSERRVYTGELFF. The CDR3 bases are TGTGCCAGCAGTGAAAGGAGGGTGTACACCGGGGAGCTGTTTTTT.

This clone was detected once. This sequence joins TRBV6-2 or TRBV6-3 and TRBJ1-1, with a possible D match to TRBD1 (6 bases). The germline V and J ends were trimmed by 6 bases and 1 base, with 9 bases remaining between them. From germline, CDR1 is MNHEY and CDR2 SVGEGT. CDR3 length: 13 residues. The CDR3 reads CASSATGNTEAFF. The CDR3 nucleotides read TGTGCCAGCAGCGCGACAGGGAACACTGAAGCTTTCTTT.

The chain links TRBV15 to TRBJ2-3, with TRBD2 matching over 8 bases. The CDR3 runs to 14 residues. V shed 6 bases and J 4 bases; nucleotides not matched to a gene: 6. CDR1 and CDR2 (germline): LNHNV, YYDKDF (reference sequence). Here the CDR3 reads CATRTSSGPDTQYF. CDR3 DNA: TGTGCCACCAGAACGTCTAGCGGGCCAGATACGCAGTATTTT.

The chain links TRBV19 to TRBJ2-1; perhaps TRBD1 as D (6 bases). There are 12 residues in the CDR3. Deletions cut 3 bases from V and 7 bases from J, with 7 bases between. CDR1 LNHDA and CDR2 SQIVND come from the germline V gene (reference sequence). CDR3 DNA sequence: TGTGCCAGTAGTATTAGGGGGAATGAGCAGTTCTTC. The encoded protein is CASSIRGNEQFF. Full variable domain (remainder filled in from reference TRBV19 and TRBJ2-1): DGGITQSPKYLFRKEGQNVTLSCEQNLNHDAMYWYRQDPGQGLRLIYYSQIVNDFQKGDIAEGYSVSREKKESFPLTVTSAQKNPTAFYLCASSIRGNEQFFGPGTRLTVL.

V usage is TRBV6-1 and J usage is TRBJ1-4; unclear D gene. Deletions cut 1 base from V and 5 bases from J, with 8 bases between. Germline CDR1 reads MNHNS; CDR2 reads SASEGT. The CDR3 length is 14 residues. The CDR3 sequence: CASSEVQLNEKLFF. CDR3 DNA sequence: TGTGCCAGCAGTGAAGTGCAGCTAAATGAAAAACTGTTTTTT.

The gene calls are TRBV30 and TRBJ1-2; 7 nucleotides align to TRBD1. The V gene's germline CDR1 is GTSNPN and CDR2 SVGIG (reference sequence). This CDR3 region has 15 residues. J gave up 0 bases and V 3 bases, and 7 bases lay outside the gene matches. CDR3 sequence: CAWRAAGTANYGYTF. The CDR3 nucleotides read TGTGCCTGGAGAGCCGCCGGGACAGCTAACTATGGCTACACCTTC.